The entry below gives a single TCR beta chain sequence along with its context. The CDR3 loop spans 13 amino acids. V was pared by 1 base and J by 6 bases, with 0 bases of the junction left unmatched. Germline-derived CDR1 and CDR2 are MGHRA and YSYEKL. The data originate from a study of blood T cell repertoires in COVID-19. Study processing details: Reference gene primer amplification yielded estimated nucleated cell counts. TCRdb's table, derived via immunoSEQ multiplex PCR, lists solely in-frame clones and lacks some. V and J calls plus clone size are reproduced from that table; the DNA served to infer D and trimming. The sample comprises roughly 500,000 clones, around 89% of which are singletons, and over 1.5% rests with the top ten.

What was sequenced was PBMCs or T cells enriched from blood (not recorded which). The rearrangement joins TRBV4-1 to TRBJ1-2; 9 bases align to TRBD1. The receptor was derived from a woman in her thirties or forties who had recovered from COVID-19. This chain's CDR3 is CASSQGTGDGYTF. The CDR3 DNA reads as TGCGCCAGCAGCCAAGGGACAGGGGATGGCTACACCTTC.